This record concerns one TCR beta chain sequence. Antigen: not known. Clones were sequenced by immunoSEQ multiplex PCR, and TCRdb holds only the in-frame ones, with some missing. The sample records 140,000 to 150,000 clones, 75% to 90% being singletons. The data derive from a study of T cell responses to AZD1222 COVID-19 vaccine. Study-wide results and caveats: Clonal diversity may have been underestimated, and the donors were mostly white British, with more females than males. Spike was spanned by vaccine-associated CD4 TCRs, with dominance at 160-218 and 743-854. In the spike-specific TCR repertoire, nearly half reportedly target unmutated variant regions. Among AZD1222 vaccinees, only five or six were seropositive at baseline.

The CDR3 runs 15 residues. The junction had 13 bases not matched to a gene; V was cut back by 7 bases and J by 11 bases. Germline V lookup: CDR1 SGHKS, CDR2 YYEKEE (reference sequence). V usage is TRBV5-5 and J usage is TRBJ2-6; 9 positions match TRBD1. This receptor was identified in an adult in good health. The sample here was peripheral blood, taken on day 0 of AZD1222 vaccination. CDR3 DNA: TGTGCCAGCGGTTCTCACGGGACAGGGATTGACGTCCTGACTTTC. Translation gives CASGSHGTGIDVLTF.